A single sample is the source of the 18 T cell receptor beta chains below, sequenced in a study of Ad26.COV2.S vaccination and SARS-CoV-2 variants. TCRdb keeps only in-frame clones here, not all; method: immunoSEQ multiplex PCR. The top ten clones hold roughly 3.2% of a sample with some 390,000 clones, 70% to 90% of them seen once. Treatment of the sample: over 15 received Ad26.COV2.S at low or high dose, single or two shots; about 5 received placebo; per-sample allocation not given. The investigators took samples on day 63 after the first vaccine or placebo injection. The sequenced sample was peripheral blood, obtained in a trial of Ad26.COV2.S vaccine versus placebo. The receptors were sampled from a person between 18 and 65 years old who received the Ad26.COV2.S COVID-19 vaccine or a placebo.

The CDR3 DNA reads TGCGCCAGCAGTTCCTCAATAGGGACGGTCTATGGCTACACCTTC. Its protein is CASSSSIGTVYGYTF. The J gene is TRBJ1-2, the V gene TRBV5-1; a possible D gene is TRBD1 (5 bases). From germline, CDR1 is SGHRS and CDR2 YFSETQ. Trimming left V 5 bases short and J 4 bases short, with 18 bases between. This CDR3 has 15 amino acids.

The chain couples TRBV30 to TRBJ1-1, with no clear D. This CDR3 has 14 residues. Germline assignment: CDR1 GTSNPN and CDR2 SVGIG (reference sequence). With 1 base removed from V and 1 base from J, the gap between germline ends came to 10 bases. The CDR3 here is CAWSAGQKNTEAFF. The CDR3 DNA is TGTGCCTGGAGTGCAGGCCAGAAGAACACTGAAGCTTTCTTT.

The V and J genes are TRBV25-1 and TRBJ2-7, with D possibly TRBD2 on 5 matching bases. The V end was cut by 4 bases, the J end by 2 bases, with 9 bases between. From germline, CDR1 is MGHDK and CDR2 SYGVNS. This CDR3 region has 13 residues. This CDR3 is CASSGDGTYEQYF. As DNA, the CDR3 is TGTGCCAGCAGTGGAGACGGGACCTACGAGCAGTACTTC.

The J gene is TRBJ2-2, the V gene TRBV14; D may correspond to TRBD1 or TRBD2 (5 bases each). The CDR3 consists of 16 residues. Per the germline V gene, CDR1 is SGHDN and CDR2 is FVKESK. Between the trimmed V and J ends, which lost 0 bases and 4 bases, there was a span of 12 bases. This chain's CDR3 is CASSQDQVGGTGELFF. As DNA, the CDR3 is TGTGCCAGCAGCCAAGATCAAGTTGGGGGCACCGGGGAGCTGTTTTTT.

This CDR3 reads CASSEQGTEAFF. As DNA, the CDR3 is TGTGCCAGCAGTGAACAGGGGACTGAAGCTTTCTTT. This chain connects TRBV2 to TRBJ1-1, with D possibly being TRBD1 (6 bases). Per germline, CDR1 SNHLY and CDR2 FYNNEI. This CDR3 region has 12 residues. V lost 2 bases to trimming and J lost 5 bases, with 6 bases between them.

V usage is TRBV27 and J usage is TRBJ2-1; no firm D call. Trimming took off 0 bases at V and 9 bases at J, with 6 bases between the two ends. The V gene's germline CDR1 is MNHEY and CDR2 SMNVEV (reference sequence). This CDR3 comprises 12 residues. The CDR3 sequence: CASSLSAGEQFF. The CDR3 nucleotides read TGTGCCAGCAGTTTATCTGCAGGTGAGCAGTTCTTC.

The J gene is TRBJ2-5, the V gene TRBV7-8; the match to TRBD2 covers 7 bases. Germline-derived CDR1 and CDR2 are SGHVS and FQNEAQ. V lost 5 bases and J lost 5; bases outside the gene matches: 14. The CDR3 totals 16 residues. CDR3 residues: CASSRSRVAGLETQYF. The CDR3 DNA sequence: TGTGCCAGCAGCCGATCCAGGGTAGCGGGCTTGGAGACCCAGTACTTC.

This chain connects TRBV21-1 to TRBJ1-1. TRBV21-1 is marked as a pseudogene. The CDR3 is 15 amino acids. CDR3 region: CASSKVGDVNTEAFF. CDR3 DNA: TGTGCCAGCAGCAAAGTAGGCGACGTGAACACTGAAGCTTTCTTT.

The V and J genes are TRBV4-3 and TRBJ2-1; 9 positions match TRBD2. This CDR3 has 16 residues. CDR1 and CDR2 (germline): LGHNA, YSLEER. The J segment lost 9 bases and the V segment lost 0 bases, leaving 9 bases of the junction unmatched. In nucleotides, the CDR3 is TGCGCCAGCAGCCAAGATTATTCTAGCGGGGCGCTTGAGCAGTTCTTC. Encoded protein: CASSQDYSSGALEQFF.

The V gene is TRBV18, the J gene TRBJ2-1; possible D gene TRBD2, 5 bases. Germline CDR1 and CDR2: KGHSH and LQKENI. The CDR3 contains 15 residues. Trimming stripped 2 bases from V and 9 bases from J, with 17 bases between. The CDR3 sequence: CASSPVGRGSVEQFF. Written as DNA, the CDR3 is TGTGCCAGCTCACCAGTGGGCCGGGGTTCAGTTGAGCAGTTCTTC.

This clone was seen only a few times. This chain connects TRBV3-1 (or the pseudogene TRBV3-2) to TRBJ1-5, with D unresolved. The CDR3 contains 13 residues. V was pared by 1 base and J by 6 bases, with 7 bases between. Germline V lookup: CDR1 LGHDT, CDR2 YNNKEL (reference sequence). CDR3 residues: CASSQVMGQPQHF. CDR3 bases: TGTGCCAGCAGCCAAGTTATGGGTCAGCCCCAGCATTTT.

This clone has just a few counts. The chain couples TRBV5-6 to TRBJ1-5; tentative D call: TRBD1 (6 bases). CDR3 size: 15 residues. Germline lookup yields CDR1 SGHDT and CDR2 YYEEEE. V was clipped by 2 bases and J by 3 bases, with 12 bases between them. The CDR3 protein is CASSFRQAYNQPQHF. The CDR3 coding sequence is TGTGCCAGCAGCTTCCGACAGGCCTACAATCAGCCCCAGCATTTT. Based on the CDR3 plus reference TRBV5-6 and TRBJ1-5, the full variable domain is DAGVTQSPTHLIKTRGQQVTLRCSPKSGHDTVSWYQQALGQGPQFIFQYYEEEERQRGNFPDRFSGHQFPNYSSELNVNALLLGDSALYLCASSFRQAYNQPQHFGDGTRLSIL.

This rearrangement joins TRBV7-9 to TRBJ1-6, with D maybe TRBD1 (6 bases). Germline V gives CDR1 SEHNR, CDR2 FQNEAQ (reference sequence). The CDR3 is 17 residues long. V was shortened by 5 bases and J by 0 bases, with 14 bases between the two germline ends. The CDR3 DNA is TGTGCCAGCAGCCGCGGACAGTTCCCCTCCTATAATTCACCCCTCCACTTT. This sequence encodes CASSRGQFPSYNSPLHF. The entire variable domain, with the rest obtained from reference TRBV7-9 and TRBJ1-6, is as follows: DTGVSQNPRHKITKRGQNVTFRCDPISEHNRLYWYRQTLGQGPEFLTYFQNEAQLEKSRLLSDRFSAERPKGSFSTLEIQRTEQGDSAMYLCASSRGQFPSYNSPLHFGNGTRLTVT.

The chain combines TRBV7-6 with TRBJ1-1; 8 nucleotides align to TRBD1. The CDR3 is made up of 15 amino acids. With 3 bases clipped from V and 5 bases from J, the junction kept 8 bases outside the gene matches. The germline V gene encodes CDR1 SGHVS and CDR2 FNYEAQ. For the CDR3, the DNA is TGTGCCAGCAGCTTTAACAGGGGGGTAAGGACTGAAGCTTTCTTT. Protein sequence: CASSFNRGVRTEAFF.

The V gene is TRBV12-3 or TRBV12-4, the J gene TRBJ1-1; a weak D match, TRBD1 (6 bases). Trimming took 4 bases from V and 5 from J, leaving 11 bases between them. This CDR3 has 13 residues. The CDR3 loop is CASSWGGRTEAFF. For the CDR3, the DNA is TGTGCCAGCAGTTGGGGGGGGCGGACTGAAGCTTTCTTT.

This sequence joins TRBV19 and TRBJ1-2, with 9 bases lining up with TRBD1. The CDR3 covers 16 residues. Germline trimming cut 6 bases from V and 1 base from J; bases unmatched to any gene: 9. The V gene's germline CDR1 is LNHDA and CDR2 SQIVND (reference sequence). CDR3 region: CASRSNRGPNNYGYTF. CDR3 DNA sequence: TGTGCCAGTAGGAGCAACAGGGGGCCAAATAACTATGGCTACACCTTC.

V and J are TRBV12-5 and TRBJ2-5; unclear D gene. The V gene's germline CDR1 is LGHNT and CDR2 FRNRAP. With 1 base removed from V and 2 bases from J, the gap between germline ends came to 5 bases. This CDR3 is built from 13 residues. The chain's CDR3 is CASGLEIQETQYF. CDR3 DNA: TGTGCTAGTGGTTTGGAGATTCAAGAGACCCAGTACTTC.

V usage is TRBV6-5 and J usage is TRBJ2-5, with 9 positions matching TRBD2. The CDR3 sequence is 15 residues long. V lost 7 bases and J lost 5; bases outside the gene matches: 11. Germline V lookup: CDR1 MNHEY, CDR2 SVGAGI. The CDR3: CASTRGVAGEETQYF. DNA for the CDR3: TGTGCCAGCACCCGGGGAGTAGCGGGGGAGGAGACCCAGTACTTC.